These 22 T cell receptor beta chains share one sample of origin, sequenced in a study of cytotoxic CD8 clonotypes in ibrutinib-treated CLL. This table comes from immunoSEQ multiplex PCR, and its TCRdb copy is limited to in-frame clones, with some not included. The sample records some 140,000 clones, 85% to 95% being singletons. The material was PBMCs, obtained after 12 months of ibrutinib treatment. Receptors originate from a human donor with chronic lymphocytic leukemia.

The rearrangement uses TRBV7-6 and TRBJ2-7; 11 bases align to TRBD1. CDR1 SGHVS and CDR2 FNYEAQ come from the germline V gene. The CDR3 is 15 amino acids. The junction had 10 bases not matched to a gene; V was cut back by 6 bases and J by 6 bases. The CDR3 region is CASSVEDRGQSEQYF. CDR3 nucleotides: TGTGCCAGCAGTGTCGAGGACAGGGGGCAGTCCGAGCAGTACTTC.

The rearrangement joins TRBV5-8 to TRBJ1-4, with 12 bases fitting TRBD1. V was clipped by 4 bases and J by 2 bases; unmatched bases: 9. The CDR3 extends over 18 amino acids. Germline values: CDR1 SGHTS, CDR2 YDEGEE. The CDR3, as DNA: TGTGCCAGCAGCGGGACAGGGGGCTCGATTCGGACTAATGAAAAACTGTTTTTT. This encodes CASSGTGGSIRTNEKLFF.

This sequence joins TRBV7-9 and TRBJ2-7; the match to TRBD1 covers 8 bases. Germline V gene lookup returns CDR1 SEHNR and CDR2 FQNEAQ (reference sequence). The CDR3 totals 16 residues. Losses at the gene ends were 2 bases for V and 5 bases for J; bases not matched to a gene: 11. DNA for the CDR3: TGTGCCAGCAGCTTAACCGGACAGGGCGTAATGAACGAGCAGTACTTC. Protein product: CASSLTGQGVMNEQYF. The entire variable domain, with the rest obtained from reference TRBV7-9 and TRBJ2-7, is as follows: DTGVSQNPRHKITKRGQNVTFRCDPISEHNRLYWYRQTLGQGPEFLTYFQNEAQLEKSRLLSDRFSAERPKGSFSTLEIQRTEQGDSAMYLCASSLTGQGVMNEQYFGPGTRLTVT.

This CDR3 reads CASSVDPGTSGNTIYF. In DNA, the CDR3 is TGTGCCAGCAGCGTTGATCCCGGGACCTCTGGAAACACCATATATTTT. The chain combines TRBV9 with TRBJ1-3; TRBD1 might be the D (5 bases). Trimming took 2 bases from V and 0 from J, leaving 12 bases between them. The CDR3 totals 16 residues. Germline lookup yields CDR1 SGDLS and CDR2 YYNGEE.

This chain uses TRBV10-3 with TRBJ2-7, with TRBD2 as a possible D gene (5 bases). Germline CDR1 is ENHRY and CDR2 is SYGVKD. Trimming removed 0 bases from V and 7 bases from J, with 16 bases in between. The CDR3 sequence is 15 residues long. This CDR3 reads CAISESTVGGWEQYF. The CDR3 DNA reads as TGTGCCATCAGTGAGTCGACGGTCGGAGGATGGGAGCAGTACTTC.

The chain is built from TRBV7-2 and TRBJ2-5, with D maybe TRBD1 (6 bases). The CDR3 is 16 amino acids. The germline V and J ends were trimmed by 5 bases and 1 base, with 17 bases remaining between them. The germline CDR1 and CDR2 sequences are SGHTA and FQGNSA. The CDR3 bases are TGTGCCAGCAGCACACAGACAGGAAGGGGCCAAGAGACCCAGTACTTC. Its translation is CASSTQTGRGQETQYF.

The chain has TRBV28 and TRBJ2-5; D perhaps matches TRBD1 (6 bases). The V end lost 6 bases, the J end lost 5 bases, and 19 bases lay between the germline ends. Germline V gene lookup returns CDR1 MDHEN and CDR2 SYDVKM. CDR3 length equals 15 residues. DNA of the CDR3: TGTGCCAGCAGCCTCACAGGGAGAGGTGGGGAGACCCAGTACTTC. Its translation: CASSLTGRGGETQYF.

The chain combines TRBV7-2 with TRBJ2-5; 12 positions match TRBD2. CDR3 length: 16 residues. Germline V gives CDR1 SGHTA, CDR2 FQGNSA. V dropped 3 bases and J dropped 4; count of bases not matched to a gene: 6. The CDR3 loop is CASSFRLAGVGETQYF. Written as DNA, the CDR3 is TGTGCCAGCAGCTTTCGACTAGCGGGAGTTGGAGAGACCCAGTACTTC.

In DNA, the CDR3 is TGTGCCAGCACCAACCACTACGAGCAGTACTTC. Translated: CASTNHYEQYF. The rearrangement links TRBV21-1 to TRBJ2-7; the tabulated D call, TRBD1, remains unverified against the DNA. TRBV21-1 is a recognized pseudogene. This CDR3 has 11 amino acids.

V and J are TRBV6-5 and TRBJ2-7; no reliable D call. The V end lost 9 bases, the J end lost 5 bases, and 20 bases lay between the germline ends. Germline loops: CDR1 MNHEY, CDR2 SVGAGI. CDR3 length: 14 amino acids. CDR3 DNA: TGTGCCAGTTCCCCGTCCGGCGGATCCCACGAGCAGTACTTC. Translated, it gives CASSPSGGSHEQYF.

The genes are TRBV27 and TRBJ2-7; D gene uncertain. V was shortened by 3 bases and J by 6 bases, with 15 bases between the two germline ends. The CDR3 is made up of 14 amino acids. Germline V gives CDR1 MNHEY, CDR2 SMNVEV (reference sequence). This chain's CDR3 is CASSFGDLMGEQYF. The CDR3 DNA reads TGTGCCAGCAGTTTCGGCGATCTGATGGGCGAGCAGTACTTC.

This chain joins TRBV18 and TRBJ2-3; tentatively, D is TRBD2 (5 bases). The V and J ends lost 1 base and 0 bases respectively, with 14 bases between them. From germline, CDR1 is KGHSH and CDR2 LQKENI. CDR3 length: 17 amino acids. In nucleotides, the CDR3 is TGTGCCAGCTCACCACTAGAGCTAGCCCACAGCACAGATACGCAGTATTTT. It yields the protein CASSPLELAHSTDTQYF.

CDR3 in amino acids: CASSPDGTSTDTQYF. Here the CDR3 DNA reads TGCGCCAGCAGCCCTGACGGGACTTCCACAGATACGCAGTATTTT. The chain couples TRBV5-1 to TRBJ2-3; D perhaps matches TRBD2 (6 bases). Between the trimmed V and J ends, which lost 4 bases and 2 bases, there was a span of 14 bases. This CDR3 spans 15 amino acids. The germline V gene has CDR1 SGHRS and CDR2 YFSETQ.

V usage is TRBV6-5 and J usage is TRBJ2-5; D unresolved. Trimming shortened V by 0 bases and J by 5 bases, and 10 bases separated the two germline ends. From germline, CDR1 is MNHEY and CDR2 SVGAGI. This CDR3 is built from 14 residues. CDR3 amino acids: CASSYSGLAETQYF. CDR3 nucleotide sequence: TGTGCCAGCAGTTACTCAGGGCTGGCGGAGACCCAGTACTTC.

This clone was detected once. The CDR3, as DNA: TGTGCCATCAGTGACACGACAGCTATTAACTATGGCTACACCTTC. It translates to CAISDTTAINYGYTF. The chain links TRBV10-3 to TRBJ1-2; TRBD1 is a possible D gene (5 bases). The length of the CDR3 is 15 residues. Trimming stripped 3 bases from V and 1 base from J, with 12 bases between. Germline CDR1 and CDR2: ENHRY and SYGVKD.

The genes are TRBV27 and TRBJ2-7, with TRBD2 matching 12 bases. Trimming took 7 bases from V and 0 from J; bases not matched to a gene: 7. Looked up from germline, CDR1 is MNHEY and CDR2 is SMNVEV (reference sequence). The CDR3 totals 16 residues. The CDR3 nucleotides read TGTGCCAGCACTTCTCGGACTAGCGGGAACTCCTACGAGCAGTACTTC. Its protein is CASTSRTSGNSYEQYF.

This clone has a handful of counts. The V gene is TRBV19, the J gene TRBJ2-2; D tentatively reads TRBD1 or TRBD2 (5 bases each). CDR3 length: 13 amino acids. V gave up 7 bases and J gave up 6 bases, with 12 bases separating them. CDR1 and CDR2 (germline): LNHDA, SQIVND (reference sequence). CDR3 protein: CASNPGTSGELFF. The CDR3 DNA follows: TGTGCCAGTAACCCGGGGACCTCCGGGGAGCTGTTTTTT.

CDR3 amino acids: CAIRIGLAVDNEQFF. The CDR3 region has the DNA TGTGCCATCAGGATAGGACTAGCGGTGGACAATGAGCAGTTCTTC. The gene calls are TRBV10-3 and TRBJ2-1, with TRBD2 identical over 10 bases. V lost 6 bases to trimming and J lost 5 bases; unmatched junction nucleotides: 7. The CDR3 is 15 residues long. The germline CDR1 and CDR2 sequences are ENHRY and SYGVKD.

In DNA form, the CDR3 reads TGTGCCAGTAGTAAGGGACTAGCGGGAGGGAATGAGCAGTTCTTC. Residues: CASSKGLAGGNEQFF. This chain connects TRBV19 to TRBJ2-1; 16 nucleotides align to TRBD2. In germline, CDR1 is LNHDA, CDR2 SQIVND (reference sequence). CDR3 size: 15 residues. Trimming cost V 4 bases and J 7 bases; bases outside gene matches: 1.

The chain carries TRBV28 and TRBJ2-5; 7 bases agree with TRBD1. Germline V gives CDR1 MDHEN, CDR2 SYDVKM. The CDR3 is made up of 14 amino acids. V shed 1 base and J 7 bases; nucleotides not matched to a gene: 6. CDR3 residues: CASSLSSGGATQYF. The CDR3 bases are TGTGCCAGCAGTTTATCCTCAGGGGGTGCGACCCAGTACTTC. The whole variable domain, remainder taken from reference TRBV28 and TRBJ2-5, is DVKVTQSSRYLVKRTGEKVFLECVQDMDHENMFWYRQDPGLGLRLIYFSYDVKMKEKGDIPEGYSVSREKKERFSLILESASTNQTSMYLCASSLSSGGATQYFGPGTRLLVL.

This chain joins TRBV4-2 and TRBJ1-3; D possibly corresponds to TRBD1 (5 bases). The germline V and J ends were trimmed by 3 bases and 3 bases, with 12 bases remaining between them. The CDR3 is 15 amino acids. CDR1 LGHNA and CDR2 YNFKEQ come from the germline V gene. The CDR3 DNA reads as TGTGCCAGCAGCCACGAAAGGGGATTTGGAAACACCATATATTTT. Translation: CASSHERGFGNTIYF.

This clone was seen only once. This chain joins TRBV7-3 and TRBJ2-1; D gene unclear. V was pared by 2 bases and J by 3 bases, with 5 bases between. The CDR3 is 13 amino acids. Germline V CDR1 and CDR2: SGHTA, FQGTGA. The CDR3 bases are TGTGCCAGCAGCTTACAGGTCTACAATGAGCAGTTCTTC. Translating gives CASSLQVYNEQFF.